This paragraph covers one TCR beta chain sequence. This entry belongs to a study of blood T cell repertoires in COVID-19. About the research overall: Material from acute and convalescent COVID-19 was sourced from the United States, Italy and Spain. Sources were T cells, B-cell-depleted T cells, or PBMCs; the material itself was cDNA or gDNA.

CDR1 and CDR2 (germline): SQVTM, ANQGSEA. This CDR3 has 12 residues. V was clipped by 5 bases and J by 6 bases, with 14 bases between them. Recovered participants had two consecutive negative NP/OP PCR tests, healthcare professional clearance, or symptom resolution. Per the study methods: Using reference gene primer amplification, nucleated cell counts were estimated. Here immunoSEQ multiplex PCR was the method, and the copy in TCRdb shows in-frame clones only, minus some. D and trimming come from the DNA, and the V and J calls and clone size come from that table. The sample carries 200,000 to 250,000 clones, 87% recorded once.

Sequenced: PBMCs or T cells enriched from blood (not recorded which). The chain is built from TRBV29-1 and TRBJ2-7; D is perhaps TRBD2 (5 bases). The clonotype was recovered from a man aged 25 to 45 who had recovered from COVID-19. DNA of the CDR3: TGCAGCGTTATGAAAAGTGGACTCGAGCAGTACTTC. Amino acid sequence: CSVMKSGLEQYF.